This is a list of T cell receptor beta chains from one sample in a study of blood T cell repertoires in COVID-19. Assay used: immunoSEQ multiplex PCR; TCRdb lists only in-frame clones, some missing. The table includes a few hundred thousand clones, about 83% detected once. The material sequenced was peripheral blood. Receptor source: a woman aged 50 to 65 with acute or convalescent COVID-19. Both conserved end residues are part of each CDR3. The D gene is left open where the match is weak. Size values are once, few and many counts, or a class for expanded clones, and some rows have none.

clone_size j_call d_call v_call cdr3_length cdr3_nt cdr3_aa
- TRBJ1-1 - TRBV6-2/TRBV6-3 14 TGTGCCAGCAGCACAGGGACGGAGTTCTCTGAAGCTTTCTTT CASSTGTEFSEAFF
- TRBJ1-5 - TRBV6-5 14 TGTGCCAGCAGGGCGGGGAATAGCAATCAGCCCCAGCATTTT CASRAGNSNQPQHF
- TRBJ2-7 TRBD2 TRBV15 17 TGTGCCACCAGCAGAGATTGGGCTAGCGGAAAAACCTACGAGCAGTACTTC CATSRDWASGKTYEQYF
- TRBJ2-7 - TRBV18 15 TGTGCCAGCTCGGATGATCGGGACACCATATACGAGCAGTACTTC CASSDDRDTIYEQYF
- TRBJ2-3 - TRBV2 12 TGTGCCAGCAGGGAGACAGCAGATACGCAGTATTTT CASRETADTQYF
- TRBJ1-6 - TRBV7-8 14 TGTGCCAGCAGCTACCTCGGGGGGGAATCACCCCTCCACTTT CASSYLGGESPLHF
- TRBJ2-3 - TRBV18 13 TGTGCCAGCTCACCACCGTCCGGGGATACGCAGTATTTT CASSPPSGDTQYF
- TRBJ1-1 TRBD1 TRBV28 15 TGTGCCAGCAGTCTAACCGGGACAGGGATCACTGAAGCTTTCTTT CASSLTGTGITEAFF
- TRBJ2-7 - TRBV20-1 10 TGCAGTGCTGGGAGCTACGAGCAGTACTTC CSAGSYEQYF
few TRBJ2-3 - TRBV7-2 14 TGTGCCAGCAGCTTCGGGATGAACACAGATACGCAGTATTTT CASSFGMNTDTQYF
- TRBJ2-3 - TRBV5-1 14 TGCGCCAGCAGCTTGGAAGCCCTACAGGGTCTGCAGTATTTT CASSLEALQGLQYF
- TRBJ2-1 TRBD1 TRBV15 16 TGTGCCACCAGCAGAGATCTGGGACAGGGCTCTTATGAGCAGTTCTTC CATSRDLGQGSYEQFF
- TRBJ1-5 TRBD1 TRBV7-8 13 TGTGCCAGCAGCTTAGCCAGGGGGCGACCCCAGCATTTT CASSLARGRPQHF
- TRBJ1-1 - TRBV3-1/TRBV3-2 13 TGTGCCAGCAGGGTGACTGATTTTACTGAAGCTTTCTTT CASRVTDFTEAFF
- TRBJ2-3 - TRBV5-6 15 TGTGCCAGCAGCTTGGGTGGAGGGAGCCGAGATACGCAGTATTTT CASSLGGGSRDTQYF
- TRBJ2-3 TRBD2 TRBV28 17 TGTGCCAGCAGTTTGTTTTTAGCGGGAGGGCCCCAAGATACGCAGTATTTT CASSLFLAGGPQDTQYF
- TRBJ1-5 - TRBV4-1 14 TGCGCCAGCAGCAATCCGGGTACGCTACAGCCCCAGCATTTT CASSNPGTLQPQHF
- TRBJ1-1 - TRBV5-4 12 TGTGCCAGCAGCTATGGGGGGACTGAAGCTTTCTTT CASSYGGTEAFF
many TRBJ2-7 - TRBV5-1 14 TGCGCCAGCAGCTTTGGGGGGAACCCCTACGAGCAGTACTTC CASSFGGNPYEQYF
- TRBJ1-4 TRBD1 TRBV4-1 15 TGCGCCAGCAGCCAAGAGGGACAGGGGTACGAAAAACTGTTTTTT CASSQEGQGYEKLFF
- TRBJ2-7 TRBD2 TRBV2 13 TGTGCCAGCAGTGAACTAGCGGCCGACGAGCAGTACTTC CASSELAADEQYF
few TRBJ2-1 TRBD1 TRBV2 11 TGTGCCAGCATGGCCTGGACAGGTCTGTTCTTC CASMAWTGLFF
once TRBJ2-3 - TRBV24-1 15 TGTGCCACCAGTGATCCACAGGGCGGGTACGATACGCAGTATTTT CATSDPQGGYDTQYF
few TRBJ1-5 - TRBV3-1/TRBV3-2 15 TGTGCCAGCAGCCATGGGGGGGATCACAATCAGCCCCAGCATTTT CASSHGGDHNQPQHF
- TRBJ2-2 - TRBV11-3 14 TGTGCCAGCAGCTTCACAGCGAACACCGGGGAGCTGTTTTTT CASSFTANTGELFF
- TRBJ2-3 - TRBV29-1 14 TGCAGCGTTGAGTTGCCAGGGACATTAGATACGCAGTATTTT CSVELPGTLDTQYF
- TRBJ2-1 TRBD2 TRBV11-2 15 TGTGCCAGCAGCCCGGGACTAGCGGGAGTGGATGAGCAGTTCTTC CASSPGLAGVDEQFF
- TRBJ2-2 TRBD1 TRBV5-1 16 TGCGCCAGCAGCCATAGGACAGGGGGAGTGACCGGGGAGCTGTTTTTT CASSHRTGGVTGELFF
- TRBJ1-3 - TRBV7-2 17 TGTGCCAGCAGCTGGAGGGAGGGGGGGAGCTCTGGAAACACCATATATTTT CASSWREGGSSGNTIYF
- TRBJ2-2 - TRBV25-1 14 TGTGCCAGCAGTAAGGGACTGAACACCGGGGAGCTGTTTTTT CASSKGLNTGELFF
- TRBJ1-2 - TRBV19 14 TGTGCCAGTAGTACCTTATCCGGGACAAGTGGCTACACCTTC CASSTLSGTSGYTF
- TRBJ2-7 - TRBV5-6 15 TGTGCCAGCAGCTTTCCGGGACTGACAAAATACGAGCAGTACTTC CASSFPGLTKYEQYF
- TRBJ1-2 - TRBV6-5 13 TGTGCCAGCACCCCGGACAGTAACTATGGCTACACCTTC CASTPDSNYGYTF
- TRBJ2-1 TRBD1 TRBV6-1 14 TGTGCCAGCAGTGACGGGACAGTCTACAATGAGCAGTTCTTC CASSDGTVYNEQFF
- TRBJ2-3 - TRBV7-9 14 TGTGCCAGCAGCGCCCGGAGAGGGTCAGATACGCAGTATTTT CASSARRGSDTQYF
- TRBJ1-5 - TRBV19 13 TGTGCCACCTCGGTCGGGGGAGGTCAGCCCCAGCATTTT CATSVGGGQPQHF
- TRBJ2-3 TRBD2 TRBV6-4 15 TGTGCCAGCAGTCTAACTAGCGGGAGAACAGATACGCAGTATTTT CASSLTSGRTDTQYF
- TRBJ2-2 TRBD2 TRBV3-1/TRBV3-2 15 TGTGCCAGCAGCCCACTAGCGGGAGGGGCCGGGGAGCTGTTTTTT CASSPLAGGAGELFF
- TRBJ2-2 TRBD1 TRBV5-4 16 TGTGCCAGGAGCCCCCGGACAGGGGAAAACACCGGGGAGCTGTTTTTT CARSPRTGENTGELFF
- TRBJ2-5 TRBD1 TRBV5-6 14 TGTGCCAGCAGTTACAGGACAGGGAGAGAGACCCAGTACTTC CASSYRTGRETQYF
- TRBJ2-7 - TRBV5-4 13 TGTGCCAGCAGCCTGCCCGCAGGGAACGAGCAGTACTTC CASSLPAGNEQYF
few TRBJ2-7 TRBD1 TRBV2 13 TGTGCCAGCAGTGAGAACAGGGGGAACGAGCAGTACTTC CASSENRGNEQYF
- TRBJ2-3 TRBD2 TRBV7-2 16 TGTGCCAGCAGCCCAAAAGGGCGGGGGGGGACAGATACGCAGTATTTT CASSPKGRGGTDTQYF
- TRBJ2-1 TRBD2 TRBV28 15 TGTGCCAGCAGTGTAGCGGGCCTAAGTTACAATGAGCAGTTCTTC CASSVAGLSYNEQFF
- TRBJ2-7 TRBD2 TRBV27 15 TGTGCCAGCAGTCCATTGACTAGCGGGAGCTTCGAGCAGTACTTC CASSPLTSGSFEQYF
once TRBJ2-1 TRBD1 TRBV7-2 15 TGTGCCAGCAGCCGGGACAGGGGTCCCTACAATGAGCAGTTCTTC CASSRDRGPYNEQFF
- TRBJ2-3 - TRBV28 18 TGTGCCAGCAGTACCACTGGGGGGGGGCTCGAAAGCACAGATACGCAGTATTTT CASSTTGGGLESTDTQYF
once TRBJ2-1 TRBD1 TRBV4-2 17 TGTGCCAGCAGCCAAGATAGAAGGGGACAGGGCTACAATGAGCAGTTCTTC CASSQDRRGQGYNEQFF
- TRBJ2-3 - TRBV14 14 TGTGCCAGCAGCCCCAGATACTACACAGATACGCAGTATTTT CASSPRYYTDTQYF